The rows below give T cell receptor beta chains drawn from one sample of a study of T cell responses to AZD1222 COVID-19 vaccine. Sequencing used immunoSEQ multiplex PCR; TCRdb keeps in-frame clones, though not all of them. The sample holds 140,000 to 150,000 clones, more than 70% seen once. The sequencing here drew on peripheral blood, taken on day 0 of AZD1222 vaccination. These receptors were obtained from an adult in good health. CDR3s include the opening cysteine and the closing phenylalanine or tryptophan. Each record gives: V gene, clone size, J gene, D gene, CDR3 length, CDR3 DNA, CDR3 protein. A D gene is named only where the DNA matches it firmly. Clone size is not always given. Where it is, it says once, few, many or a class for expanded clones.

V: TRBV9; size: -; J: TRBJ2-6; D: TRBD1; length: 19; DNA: TGTGCCAGCAGCGTAGGGAAGGGGGCATTTCTTAGTGGGGCCAACGTCCTGACTTTC; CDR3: CASSVGKGAFLSGANVLTF
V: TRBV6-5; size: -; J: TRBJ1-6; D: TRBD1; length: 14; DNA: TGTGCCAGCAGTACCGGGACAGGGACTCCACCCCTCCACTTT; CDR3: CASSTGTGTPPLHF
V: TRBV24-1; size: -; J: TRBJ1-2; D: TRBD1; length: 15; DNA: TGTGCCACCAGTGACCCGGGACAGGGTGAGGATGGCTACACCTTC; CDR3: CATSDPGQGEDGYTF
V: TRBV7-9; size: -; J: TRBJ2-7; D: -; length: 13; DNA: TGTGCCAGCTCTGGGGGGGCTTGGTACGAGCAGTACTTC; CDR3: CASSGGAWYEQYF
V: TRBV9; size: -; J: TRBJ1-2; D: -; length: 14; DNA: TGTGCCAGCAGCGCCGATGGTCAGAACTATGGCTACACCTTC; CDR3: CASSADGQNYGYTF
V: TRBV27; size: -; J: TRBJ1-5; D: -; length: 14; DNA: TGTGCCAGCAGTTTAAAAGCTTGGGATCAGCCCCAGCATTTT; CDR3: CASSLKAWDQPQHF
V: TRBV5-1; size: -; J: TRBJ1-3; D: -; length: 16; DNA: TGCGCCAGCAGCTTGGGACAGACCGGCTCTGGAAACACCATATATTTT; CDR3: CASSLGQTGSGNTIYF
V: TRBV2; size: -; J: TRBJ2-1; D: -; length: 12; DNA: TGTGCCAGCAGTGATCCCACAGGGTTCGGGTTCTTC; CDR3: CASSDPTGFGFF
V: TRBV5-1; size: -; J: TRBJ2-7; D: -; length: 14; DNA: TGCGCCAGCAGCTTGGAGGCGACCTCCTACGAGCAGTACTTC; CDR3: CASSLEATSYEQYF
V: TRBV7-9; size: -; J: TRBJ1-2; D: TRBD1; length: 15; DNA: TGTGCCAGCAGCTCAACGGGGACAGGGATATATGGCTACACCTTC; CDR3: CASSSTGTGIYGYTF
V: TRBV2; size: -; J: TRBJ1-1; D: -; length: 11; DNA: TGTGCCAGGGGGGGAAACGCTGAAGCTTTCTTT; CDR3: CARGGNAEAFF
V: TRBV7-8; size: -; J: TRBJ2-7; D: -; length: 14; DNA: TGTGCCAGCAGCTTAGCGGCCTTCGGCTACGAGCAGTACTTC; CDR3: CASSLAAFGYEQYF
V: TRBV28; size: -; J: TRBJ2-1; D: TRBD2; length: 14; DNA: TGTGCCAGCAATCGTATTAGCGGGGGAGGGGAGCAGTTCTTC; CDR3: CASNRISGGGEQFF
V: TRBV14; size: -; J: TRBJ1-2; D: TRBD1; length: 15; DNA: TGTGCCAGCAGCCGTCGACAGGGGGCCAGTTATGGCTACACCTTC; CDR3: CASSRRQGASYGYTF
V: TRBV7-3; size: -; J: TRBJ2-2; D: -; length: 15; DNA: TGTGCCAGCAGCTTAACTCCAGGGACGGGCGGGGAGCTGTTTTTT; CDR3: CASSLTPGTGGELFF
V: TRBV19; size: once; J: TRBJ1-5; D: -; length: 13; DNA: TGTGCCAGTAGTCGACAGAACAATCAGCCCCAGCATTTT; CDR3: CASSRQNNQPQHF
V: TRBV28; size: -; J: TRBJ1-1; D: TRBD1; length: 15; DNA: TGTGCCAGCAGCTCTGCCGGGACAGGGTTGACTGAAGCTTTCTTT; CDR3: CASSSAGTGLTEAFF
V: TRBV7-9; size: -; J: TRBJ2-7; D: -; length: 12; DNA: TGTGCCAGCAGCCCGACCAGCTACGAGCAGTACTTC; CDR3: CASSPTSYEQYF